Reported below is one T cell receptor beta chain. Antigen unknown. TCRdb passed the reads through MiXCR, listing each CDR3 protein once. The table records a few hundred thousand distinct CDR3 sequences, roughly a third of them present only once. The germline V gene encodes CDR1 LNHDA and CDR2 SQIVND (reference sequence). V shed 4 bases and J shed 3 bases, with 16 bases lying between them. The CDR3 consists of 16 residues. The sample originates from a study of T cell repertoires in cytomegalovirus infection. Whole-study context: HLA-B-restricted CMV epitopes that are well studied, plus recently identified HLA-C-restricted ones, were used by the study. From public TCR beta signatures came an indication of both CMV infection and matching HLA type.

Study-wide points: The ex vivo response was dominated by HLA-C-restricted CMV-specific TCR beta clonotypes.

Sequencing used cultured PBMCs, obtained from culture after CMV antigen stimulation. This rearrangement joins TRBV19 to TRBJ1-5; a possible D gene is TRBD1 (5 bases). The sequence was collected from a human donor in good health (CMV status not recorded). Some clones in this sample may be carry-over from other donors' samples. CDR3 in amino acids: CASSKTAEWDNQPQHF. CDR3 DNA: TGTGCCAGTAGTAAGACAGCCGAATGGGACAATCAGCCCCAGCATTTT.